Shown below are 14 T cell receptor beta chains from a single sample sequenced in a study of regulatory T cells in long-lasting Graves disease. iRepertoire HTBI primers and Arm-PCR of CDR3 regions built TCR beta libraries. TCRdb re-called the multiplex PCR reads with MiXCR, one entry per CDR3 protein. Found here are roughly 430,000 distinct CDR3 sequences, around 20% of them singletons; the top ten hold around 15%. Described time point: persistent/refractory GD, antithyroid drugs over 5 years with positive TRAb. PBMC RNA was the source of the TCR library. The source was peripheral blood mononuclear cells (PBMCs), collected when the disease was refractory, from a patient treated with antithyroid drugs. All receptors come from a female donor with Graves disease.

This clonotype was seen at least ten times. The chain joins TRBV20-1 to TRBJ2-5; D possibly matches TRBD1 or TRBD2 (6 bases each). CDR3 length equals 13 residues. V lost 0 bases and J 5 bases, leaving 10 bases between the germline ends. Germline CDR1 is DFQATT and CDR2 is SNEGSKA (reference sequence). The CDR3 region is CSARETGTETQYF. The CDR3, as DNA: TGCAGTGCTAGAGAAACAGGGACTGAGACCCAGTACTTC.

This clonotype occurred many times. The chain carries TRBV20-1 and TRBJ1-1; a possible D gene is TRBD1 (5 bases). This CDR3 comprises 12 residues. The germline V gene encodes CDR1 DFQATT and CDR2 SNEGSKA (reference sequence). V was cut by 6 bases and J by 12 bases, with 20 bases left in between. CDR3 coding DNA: TGCAGTGCCCAGGCTGACAGTCCTTTGACTTTCTTT. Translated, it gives CSAQADSPLTFF.

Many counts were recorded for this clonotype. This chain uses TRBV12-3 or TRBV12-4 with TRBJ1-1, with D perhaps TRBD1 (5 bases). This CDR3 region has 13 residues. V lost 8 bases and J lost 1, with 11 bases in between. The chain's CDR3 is CASGVGGNTEAFF. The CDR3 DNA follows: TGTGCCAGCGGGGTCGGGGGGAACACTGAAGCTTTCTTT.

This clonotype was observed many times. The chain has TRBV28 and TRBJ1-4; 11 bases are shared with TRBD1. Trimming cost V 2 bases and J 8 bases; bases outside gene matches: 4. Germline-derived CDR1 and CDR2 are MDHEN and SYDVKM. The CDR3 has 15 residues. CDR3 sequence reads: CASSLGTGGAEKLFF. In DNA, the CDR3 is TGTGCCAGCAGTTTAGGGACAGGGGGGGCGGAAAAACTGTTTTTT.

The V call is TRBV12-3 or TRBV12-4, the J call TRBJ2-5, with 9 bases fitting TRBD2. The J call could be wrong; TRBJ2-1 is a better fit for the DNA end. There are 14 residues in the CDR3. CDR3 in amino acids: CASSPKTSGNEQFF. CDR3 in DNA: TGTGCCAGCAGTCCAAAGACTAGCGGCAATGAGCAGTTCTTC.

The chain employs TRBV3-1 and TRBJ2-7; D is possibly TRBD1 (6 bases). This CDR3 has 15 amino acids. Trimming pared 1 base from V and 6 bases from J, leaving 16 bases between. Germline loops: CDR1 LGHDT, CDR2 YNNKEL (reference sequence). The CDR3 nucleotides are TGTGCCAGCAGCCAAGGTCAAGTCAGGGGCAGCGAGCAGTACTTC. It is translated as CASSQGQVRGSEQYF.

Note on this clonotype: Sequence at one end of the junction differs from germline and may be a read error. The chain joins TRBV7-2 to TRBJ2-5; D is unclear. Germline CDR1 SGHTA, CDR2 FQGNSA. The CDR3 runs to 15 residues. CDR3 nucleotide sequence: TGTGCCAGCAGCTTAGCGGCTTTGGGATCAGAGGCCCAGTACTTC. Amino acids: CASSLAALGSEAQYF.

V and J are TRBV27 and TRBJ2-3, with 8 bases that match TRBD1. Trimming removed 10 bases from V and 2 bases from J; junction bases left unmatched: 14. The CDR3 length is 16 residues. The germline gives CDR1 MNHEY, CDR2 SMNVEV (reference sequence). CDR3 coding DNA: TGTGCCAACAGACCAGACGACAGGGGCAACACAGATACGCAGTATTTT. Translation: CANRPDDRGNTDTQYF.

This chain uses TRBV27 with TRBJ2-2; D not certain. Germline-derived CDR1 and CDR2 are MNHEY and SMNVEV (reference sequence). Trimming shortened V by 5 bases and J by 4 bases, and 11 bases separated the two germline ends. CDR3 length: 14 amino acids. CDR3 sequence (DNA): TGTGCCAGCAGTCCCCGGCCGTTCACCGGGGAGCTGTTTTTT. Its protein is CASSPRPFTGELFF.

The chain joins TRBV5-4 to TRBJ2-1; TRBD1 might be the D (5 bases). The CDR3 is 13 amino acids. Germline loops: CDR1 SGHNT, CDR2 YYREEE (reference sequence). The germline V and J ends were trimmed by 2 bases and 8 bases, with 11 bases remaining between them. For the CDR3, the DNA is TGTGCCAGCAGCTTTATAGGGGCAGATGAGCAGTTCTTC. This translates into CASSFIGADEQFF. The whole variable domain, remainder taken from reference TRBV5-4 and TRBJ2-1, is ETGVTQSPTHLIKTRGQQVTLRCSSQSGHNTVSWYQQALGQGPQFIFQYYREEENGRGNFPPRFSGLQFPNYSSELNVNALELDDSALYLCASSFIGADEQFFGPGTRLTVL.

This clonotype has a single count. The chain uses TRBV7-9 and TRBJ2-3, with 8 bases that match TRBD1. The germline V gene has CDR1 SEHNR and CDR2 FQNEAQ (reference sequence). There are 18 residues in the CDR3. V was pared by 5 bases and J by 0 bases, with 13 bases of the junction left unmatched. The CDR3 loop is CASSPTGTGYSSTDTQYF. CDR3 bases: TGTGCCAGCAGCCCAACCGGGACAGGATACTCTAGCACAGATACGCAGTATTTT.

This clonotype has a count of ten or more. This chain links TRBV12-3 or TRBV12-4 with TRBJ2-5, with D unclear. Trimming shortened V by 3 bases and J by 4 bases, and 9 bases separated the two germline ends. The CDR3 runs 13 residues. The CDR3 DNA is TGTGCCAGCAGTTTCACGACTTTAGAGACCCAGTACTTC. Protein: CASSFTTLETQYF.

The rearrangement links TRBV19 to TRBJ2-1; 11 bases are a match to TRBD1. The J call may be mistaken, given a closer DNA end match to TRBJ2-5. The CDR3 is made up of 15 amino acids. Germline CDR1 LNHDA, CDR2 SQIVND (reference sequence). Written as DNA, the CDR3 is TGTGCCACCAAACCGGACAGGGGGCCGGGAGAGACCCAGTACTTC. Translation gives CATKPDRGPGETQYF.

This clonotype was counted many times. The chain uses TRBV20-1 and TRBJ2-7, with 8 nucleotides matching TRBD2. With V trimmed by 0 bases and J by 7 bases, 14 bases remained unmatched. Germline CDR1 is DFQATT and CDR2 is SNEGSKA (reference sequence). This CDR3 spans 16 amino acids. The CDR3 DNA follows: TGCAGTGCTAGAGAGCTGAGCAGCGGGAGTTCGGGGGAGCAGTACTTC. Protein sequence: CSARELSSGSSGEQYF.